The 26 T cell receptor beta chains given below trace back to one sample, sequenced in a study of blood T cell repertoires in COVID-19. Clones were read by immunoSEQ multiplex PCR, and TCRdb kept only the in-frame ones, dropping some. Of fewer than 180,000 clones detected, about nine tenths appear once; the ten largest clones hold about 4%. The sequenced sample was peripheral blood. Source of these receptors: a woman between 55 and 75 years old with active or convalescent COVID-19.

V gene TRBV4-1 combines with J gene TRBJ1-3; D gene ambiguous. The CDR3 has 18 amino acids. Between the trimmed V and J ends, which lost 4 bases and 3 bases, there was a span of 22 bases. Germline CDR1 MGHRA, CDR2 YSYEKL. The CDR3 DNA follows: TGCGCCAGCAGCCCAGTACCGGTGAGGCGGGTATATGGAAACACCATATATTTT. Its protein is CASSPVPVRRVYGNTIYF.

The sample holds one count of this clone. The chain has TRBV9 and TRBJ1-3, with unresolved D. The V end was cut by 2 bases, the J end by 3 bases, with 9 bases between. Germline V gene data show CDR1 as SGDLS and CDR2 as YYNGEE. CDR3 size: 14 residues. This CDR3 reads CASSVAPGGNTIYF. CDR3 in DNA: TGTGCCAGCAGCGTCGCCCCGGGTGGAAACACCATATATTTT.

The chain combines TRBV5-4 with TRBJ2-3; 9 nucleotides align to TRBD1. CDR1 and CDR2 from the germline V gene are SGHNT and YYREEE (reference sequence). CDR3 length: 16 residues. V lost 4 bases and J lost 4; bases outside the gene matches: 10. CDR3 residues: CASSDKRQGGADTQYF. As DNA, the CDR3 is TGTGCCAGCAGCGACAAAAGACAGGGGGGAGCAGATACGCAGTATTTT.

The V and J genes are TRBV19 and TRBJ2-5, with D perhaps matching TRBD1 (5 bases). The length of the CDR3 is 13 residues. The ends were cut back, 3 bases at V and 4 bases at J, with 9 bases in the middle. Germline V CDR1 and CDR2: LNHDA, SQIVND (reference sequence). The CDR3 nucleotides are TGTGCCAGTAGTATGGCAGGGTTAGAGACCCAGTACTTC. It codes for CASSMAGLETQYF.

J is TRBJ2-5 and V is TRBV7-2, with TRBD2 matching over 11 bases. CDR3 length: 15 residues. In germline, CDR1 is SGHTA, CDR2 FQGNSA. The ends lost 4 bases at V and 5 bases at J; junction bases unmatched: 6. CDR3 DNA: TGTGCCAGCAGCTATAGCGGGGGGGCCCGGGAGACCCAGTACTTC. Its protein product is CASSYSGGARETQYF.

This clone occurred once. The V gene is TRBV3-1 (or the pseudogene TRBV3-2), the J gene TRBJ2-7; D unclear. V lost 3 bases to trimming and J lost 0 bases, with 9 bases between them. Germline assignment: CDR1 LGHDT and CDR2 YNNKEL (reference sequence). CDR3 length: 14 residues. This CDR3 is CASSQTPTSYEQYF. CDR3 DNA: TGTGCCAGCAGCCAGACACCTACCTCCTACGAGCAGTACTTC.

This clone appeared a single time. Other DNA sequences in the sample encode the same CDR3. The chain links TRBV5-1 to TRBJ2-1; 7 bases fit TRBD1. The CDR3 extends over 15 amino acids. The J segment lost 2 bases and the V segment lost 0 bases, leaving 2 bases of the junction unmatched. CDR1 SGHRS and CDR2 YFSETQ come from the germline V gene. This chain's CDR3 is CASSLGQGAYNEQFF. The CDR3 nucleotides read TGCGCCAGCAGCTTGGGGCAGGGGGCCTACAATGAGCAGTTCTTC.

The chain has TRBV25-1 and TRBJ2-2, with 8 bases fitting TRBD1. Losses at the gene ends were 3 bases for V and 6 bases for J; bases not matched to a gene: 15. This CDR3 is built from 18 residues. Looked up from germline, CDR1 is MGHDK and CDR2 is SYGVNS. The chain's CDR3 is CASSDLAGTGGTAGELFF. CDR3 nucleotides: TGTGCCAGCAGTGATTTAGCCGGAACAGGGGGAACGGCCGGGGAGCTGTTTTTT.

This clone was recorded once. The genes are TRBV7-2 and TRBJ2-1, with D possibly matching TRBD2 (7 bases). The CDR3 has 14 residues. Trimming cost V 0 bases and J 7 bases, with 10 bases left between them. CDR1 is SGHTA and CDR2 is FQGNSA in the germline V gene. The CDR3 DNA reads as TGTGCCAGCAGCTTAGCGGGGGGGCTAAATGAGCAGTTCTTC. Translation gives CASSLAGGLNEQFF.

The chain links TRBV19 to TRBJ1-6; TRBD1 aligns across 7 bases. This CDR3 has 13 residues. With V trimmed by 5 bases and J by 9 bases, 4 bases remained unmatched. In germline, CDR1 is LNHDA, CDR2 SQIVND (reference sequence). The CDR3 loop reads CASSVQGISPLHF. The DNA of the CDR3 is TGTGCCAGTAGTGTACAGGGGATTTCACCCCTCCACTTT.

J is TRBJ2-2 and V is TRBV5-4; 9 bases match TRBD2. This CDR3 has 15 amino acids. Germline loops: CDR1 SGHNT, CDR2 YYREEE (reference sequence). The junction had 5 bases not matched to a gene; V was cut back by 6 bases and J by 2 bases. CDR3 protein: CASKSSGDNTGELFF. In nucleotides, the CDR3 is TGTGCCAGCAAATCTAGCGGGGATAACACCGGGGAGCTGTTTTTT.

The gene calls are TRBV10-3 and TRBJ2-7; no reliable D call. From germline, CDR1 is ENHRY and CDR2 SYGVKD. The ends were cut back, 4 bases at V and 5 bases at J, with 12 bases in the middle. The CDR3 is 13 amino acids. The CDR3, as DNA: TGTGCCATCAGTGTAGAGGTGGGTCACGAGCAGTACTTC. Amino acids: CAISVEVGHEQYF.

This clone was detected many times. The chain employs TRBV9 and TRBJ2-1, with 7 positions matching TRBD2. This CDR3 is built from 16 residues. Losses at the gene ends were 0 bases for V and 10 bases for J; bases not matched to a gene: 13. CDR1 SGDLS and CDR2 YYNGEE come from the germline V gene. The CDR3 DNA sequence: TGTGCCAGCAGCGTAGCCCCTGCCACCTCGCGGGGGGAGCAGTTCTTC. As protein: CASSVAPATSRGEQFF.

CDR3 amino acids: CASSRRDRGLYEQYF. The CDR3 region has the DNA TGTGCCAGCTCACGGAGAGACAGGGGGCTCTACGAGCAGTACTTC. The chain joins TRBV7-2 to TRBJ2-7; TRBD1 matches at 10 bases. CDR3 size: 15 residues. Germline values: CDR1 SGHTA, CDR2 FQGNSA. The junction had 10 bases not matched to a gene; V was cut back by 8 bases and J by 3 bases.

J is TRBJ2-7 and V is TRBV3-1 (or the pseudogene TRBV3-2); 9 positions agree with TRBD2. Germline lookup yields CDR1 LGHDT and CDR2 YNNKEL (reference sequence). The CDR3 spans 14 residues. The V gene end was trimmed by 4 bases and the J gene end by 0 bases; junction bases not matched to a gene: 1. This CDR3 is CASSLSGGSYEQYF. The CDR3 DNA reads TGTGCCAGCAGCCTTAGCGGGGGCTCCTACGAGCAGTACTTC.

The V call is TRBV2, the J call TRBJ2-3; D is unresolved. Trimming removed 8 bases at V and 3 bases at J, with 9 bases between. CDR1 and CDR2 (germline): SNHLY, FYNNEI. There are 12 residues in the CDR3. The CDR3 sequence: CASFSGTDTQYF. The CDR3 DNA sequence: TGTGCCAGCTTCTCAGGAACAGATACGCAGTATTTT.

The V and J genes are TRBV19 and TRBJ1-1; a weak D match, TRBD1 (5 bases). V was pared by 8 bases and J by 1 base, with 11 bases between. Germline V lookup: CDR1 LNHDA, CDR2 SQIVND (reference sequence). CDR3 size: 13 residues. CDR3 sequence: CASSDTWNTEAFF. The CDR3 region has the DNA TGTGCCAGTTCGGACACCTGGAACACTGAAGCTTTCTTT. The complete variable domain, with remaining parts taken from reference TRBV19 and TRBJ1-1, reads DGGITQSPKYLFRKEGQNVTLSCEQNLNHDAMYWYRQDPGQGLRLIYYSQIVNDFQKGDIAEGYSVSREKKESFPLTVTSAQKNPTAFYLCASSDTWNTEAFFGQGTRLTVV.

This clone is a singleton in its sample. This chain links TRBV7-6 with TRBJ2-3, with a possible D match to TRBD2 (6 bases). Germline CDR1 is SGHVS and CDR2 is FNYEAQ. The CDR3 spans 15 residues. The germline V and J ends were trimmed by 3 bases and 0 bases, with 10 bases remaining between them. CDR3: CASSFRGASTDTQYF. CDR3 in DNA: TGTGCCAGCAGCTTTCGCGGGGCTAGCACAGATACGCAGTATTTT.

The chain uses TRBV5-1 and TRBJ1-1; 7 bases map to TRBD1. Germline V gives CDR1 SGHRS, CDR2 YFSETQ. The CDR3 extends over 14 amino acids. V gave up 5 bases and J gave up 1 base; unmatched junction bases: 5. In DNA form, the CDR3 reads TGCGCCAGCAGAGGACAGGTCTCGAACACTGAAGCTTTCTTT. Encoded protein: CASRGQVSNTEAFF. The variable domain in full, completed from reference TRBV5-1 and TRBJ1-1, reads KAGVTQTPRYLIKTRGQQVTLSCSPISGHRSVSWYQQTPGQGLQFLFEYFSETQRNKGNFPGRFSGRQFSNSRSEMNVSTLELGDSALYLCASRGQVSNTEAFFGQGTRLTVV.

The rearrangement links TRBV12-5 to TRBJ2-5; unclear D gene. Germline CDR1 and CDR2: LGHNT and FRNRAP. Trimming left V 5 bases short and J 0 bases short, with 7 bases between. This CDR3 is built from 13 residues. The CDR3 sequence: CASGRGYQETQYF. CDR3 nucleotide sequence: TGTGCTAGTGGTCGCGGATACCAAGAGACCCAGTACTTC.

V gene TRBV7-9 combines with J gene TRBJ1-1; D may be TRBD1 (5 bases). Germline loops: CDR1 SEHNR, CDR2 FQNEAQ (reference sequence). Trimming took off 1 base at V and 4 bases at J, with 13 bases between the two ends. The CDR3 has 15 residues. DNA of the CDR3: TGTGCCAGCAGCTTAGGGGGCGCGGGGAGCACTGAAGCTTTCTTT. Protein sequence: CASSLGGAGSTEAFF.

This clone appeared a few times. This chain joins TRBV7-9 and TRBJ1-1; TRBD1 is a possible D gene (6 bases). The germline gives CDR1 SEHNR, CDR2 FQNEAQ (reference sequence). This CDR3 contains 13 residues. The V end was cut by 2 bases, the J end by 4 bases, with 8 bases between. Here the CDR3 reads CASSLQGSTEAFF. CDR3 in DNA: TGTGCCAGCAGCTTACAGGGGAGCACTGAAGCTTTCTTT.

The rearrangement joins TRBV16 to TRBJ1-1; TRBD1 is a possible D gene (6 bases). The CDR3 spans 17 residues. Germline lookup yields CDR1 KGHSY and CDR2 FQNENV. V lost 1 base, J lost 0 bases, and 15 bases lay in between. The CDR3 DNA sequence: TGTGCCAGCAGCCAATGGGGGCAATATTTAATGAACACTGAAGCTTTCTTT. It translates to CASSQWGQYLMNTEAFF.

CDR3 amino acids: CASSFQGTQYF. The CDR3 region has the DNA TGTGCCAGCAGCTTTCAGGGGACGCAGTATTTT. The genes are TRBV5-6 and TRBJ2-3; D is perhaps TRBD1 (6 bases). Germline CDR1 reads SGHDT; CDR2 reads YYEEEE. CDR3 length: 11 residues. Trimming removed 2 bases from V and 9 bases from J, with 7 bases in between.

The chain employs TRBV10-3 and TRBJ2-7; the match to TRBD1 covers 8 bases. The ends lost 3 bases at V and 3 bases at J; junction bases unmatched: 7. The CDR3 has 15 amino acids. Germline CDR1 ENHRY, CDR2 SYGVKD. Here the CDR3 reads CAISDSRGRFYEQYF. The CDR3 DNA sequence: TGTGCCATCAGTGACAGCAGGGGGCGTTTCTACGAGCAGTACTTC.

CDR3 coding DNA: TGCGCCAGCAGCCCCGGGACAGGAATGCGCAACGAGCAGTACTTC. Its protein product is CASSPGTGMRNEQYF. The rearrangement links TRBV5-1 to TRBJ2-7, with 8 bases that match TRBD1. Trimming cost V 4 bases and J 5 bases; bases outside gene matches: 11. Germline V lookup: CDR1 SGHRS, CDR2 YFSETQ. This CDR3 has 15 amino acids.